The rows below give T cell receptor beta chains drawn from one sample of a study of T and B cells in COVID-19 patients. TCRdb re-derived calls from the multiplex PCR reads in MiXCR, one entry per CDR3 protein. Of 20,000 to 25,000 distinct CDR3 sequences listed, about 30% are singletons. Sequencing used blood. These receptors were collected from a human donor who had recovered from COVID-19. Each CDR3 is given with its conserved first and last residue. Each record gives: CDR3 protein, J gene, V gene.

CDR3aa: CASSLGTLRRETQYF
j_gene: TRBJ2-5
v_gene: TRBV5-1

CDR3aa: CASSLGGVNTGELFF
j_gene: TRBJ2-2
v_gene: TRBV11-3

CDR3aa: CASSRTGETQYF
j_gene: TRBJ2-5
v_gene: TRBV6-5

CDR3aa: CSVVGGPERGYTF
j_gene: TRBJ1-2
v_gene: TRBV29-1

CDR3aa: CASRKRTGGGRNEQFF
j_gene: TRBJ2-1
v_gene: TRBV19

CDR3aa: CASSFLPGGDTQYF
j_gene: TRBJ2-3
v_gene: TRBV12-3/TRBV12-4

CDR3aa: CASAIGNSYNEQFF
j_gene: TRBJ2-1
v_gene: TRBV6-5

CDR3aa: CASSDRLAGGQCGELFF
j_gene: TRBJ2-2
v_gene: TRBV11-3

CDR3aa: CASSLYGTGAPGANVLTF
j_gene: TRBJ2-6
v_gene: TRBV5-4

CDR3aa: CASRNSGNSGNTIYF
j_gene: TRBJ1-3
v_gene: TRBV6-5

CDR3aa: CASSNFGLNQPQHF
j_gene: TRBJ1-5
v_gene: TRBV12-3/TRBV12-4

CDR3aa: CASSRGQGKDTQYF
j_gene: TRBJ2-3
v_gene: TRBV6-5

CDR3aa: CASSQRDRGHQDEQYF
j_gene: TRBJ2-7
v_gene: TRBV14

CDR3aa: CASSLFLAGGQETQYF
j_gene: TRBJ2-5
v_gene: TRBV7-6

CDR3aa: CAWSAKLAGGPETQYF
j_gene: TRBJ2-5
v_gene: TRBV30

CDR3aa: CASSLKGTGPEKLFF
j_gene: TRBJ1-4
v_gene: TRBV11-3

CDR3aa: CASSLALIGGTQYF
j_gene: TRBJ2-5
v_gene: TRBV12-3/TRBV12-4

CDR3aa: CASSFLAGDTQYF
j_gene: TRBJ2-3
v_gene: TRBV12-3/TRBV12-4

CDR3aa: CASSDPGQRLEAFF
j_gene: TRBJ1-1
v_gene: TRBV6-4

CDR3aa: CASFSELTGELFF
j_gene: TRBJ2-2
v_gene: TRBV6-5

CDR3aa: CASSLVGDGYTF
j_gene: TRBJ1-2
v_gene: TRBV7-9

CDR3aa: CASSLGASGGAGETQYF
j_gene: TRBJ2-5
v_gene: TRBV5-4

CDR3aa: CASSPPGPEPNSPLHF
j_gene: TRBJ1-6
v_gene: TRBV5-1

CDR3aa: CASSVSRGINEKLFF
j_gene: TRBJ1-4
v_gene: TRBV27

CDR3aa: CASTQVGQGGEQYF
j_gene: TRBJ2-7
v_gene: TRBV27

CDR3aa: CASSEGIRGYTF
j_gene: TRBJ1-2
v_gene: TRBV6-1

CDR3aa: CAWTTGVQQPQHF
j_gene: TRBJ1-5
v_gene: TRBV30

CDR3aa: CASSPGTDQETQYF
j_gene: TRBJ2-5
v_gene: TRBV11-3

CDR3aa: CASRTGTAIGSPLHF
j_gene: TRBJ1-6
v_gene: TRBV6-5

CDR3aa: CASSLAAGGPSEQFF
j_gene: TRBJ2-1
v_gene: TRBV11-3

CDR3aa: CASSIGQGLSGANVLTF
j_gene: TRBJ2-6
v_gene: TRBV19

CDR3aa: CASSLTSGGAPNEQFF
j_gene: TRBJ2-1
v_gene: TRBV11-1

CDR3aa: CASSYEGANEQYF
j_gene: TRBJ2-7
v_gene: TRBV6-5

CDR3aa: CASQRELGLASEGAGANVLTF
j_gene: TRBJ2-6
v_gene: TRBV6-6

CDR3aa: CASSPSRTEAFF
j_gene: TRBJ1-1
v_gene: TRBV11-3

CDR3aa: CASSPGLAGGKDTQYF
j_gene: TRBJ2-3
v_gene: TRBV18

CDR3aa: CASSSYRGLQETQYF
j_gene: TRBJ2-5
v_gene: TRBV7-2

CDR3aa: CSARPARTLETQYF
j_gene: TRBJ2-5
v_gene: TRBV20-1

CDR3aa: CASSERDWRGGYEQFF
j_gene: TRBJ2-1
v_gene: TRBV6-1

CDR3aa: CASSLGVSGTGELFF
j_gene: TRBJ2-2
v_gene: TRBV7-4

CDR3aa: CASSPGGDEKLFF
j_gene: TRBJ1-4
v_gene: TRBV18

CDR3aa: CASTRGLPAADTQYF
j_gene: TRBJ2-3
v_gene: TRBV5-5

CDR3aa: CASSYYQPNRGGDEQFF
j_gene: TRBJ2-1
v_gene: TRBV6-5

CDR3aa: CASSVELTGTSYEQYF
j_gene: TRBJ2-7
v_gene: TRBV19

CDR3aa: CASSPQANQPQHF
j_gene: TRBJ1-5
v_gene: TRBV5-6

CDR3aa: CATSREQGTGEKLFF
j_gene: TRBJ1-4
v_gene: TRBV15

CDR3aa: CASRLLAGTADYGYTF
j_gene: TRBJ1-2
v_gene: TRBV6-5

CDR3aa: CSARLAGTDTQYF
j_gene: TRBJ2-3
v_gene: TRBV29-1

CDR3aa: CSVESPTEWGSGGYTF
j_gene: TRBJ1-2
v_gene: TRBV29-1

CDR3aa: CASSTTSGGAGELFF
j_gene: TRBJ2-2
v_gene: TRBV19

CDR3aa: CASSELGNQETQYF
j_gene: TRBJ2-5
v_gene: TRBV6-1

CDR3aa: CASSYSRDTEAFF
j_gene: TRBJ1-1
v_gene: TRBV6-6

CDR3aa: CASSLAQTSGGSTDTQYF
j_gene: TRBJ2-3
v_gene: TRBV12-3/TRBV12-4

CDR3aa: CASSSTEGNEQFF
j_gene: TRBJ2-1
v_gene: TRBV5-1

CDR3aa: CASSLVSGSSYEQYF
j_gene: TRBJ2-7
v_gene: TRBV5-5

CDR3aa: CASRGLADTGELFF
j_gene: TRBJ2-2
v_gene: TRBV11-1

CDR3aa: CASSEGVMFQPQHF
j_gene: TRBJ1-5
v_gene: TRBV5-5